This entry is about one T cell receptor beta chain. Noted time point: blood from clinic visit 5 months post-surgery; TSC patient then seizure free. Sequencing was limited to surgery cases with top T cell transcript signatures in brain tissue. This sample stems from a study of brain T cells in children with intractable seizures. Here immunoSEQ multiplex PCR was the method, and the copy in TCRdb shows in-frame clones only, minus some. Here the sample spans around 340,000 clones, approximately 93% being singletons. Looked up from germline, CDR1 is PRHDT and CDR2 is FYEKMQ (reference sequence). V lost 1 base and J lost 0, with 10 bases in between. CDR3 length: 17 residues.

Sequencing was performed on peripheral blood, taken 4 to 5 months after surgery. The rearrangement links TRBV13 to TRBJ2-6; the D is unclear. The receptor was isolated from a boy younger than two with tuberous sclerosis and intractable seizures. The CDR3 spells CASSLAIGNSGANVLTF. As DNA, the CDR3 is TGTGCCAGCAGCTTAGCGATAGGGAACTCTGGGGCCAACGTCCTGACTTTC.